This T cell receptor beta chain was identified during a study of T cells in Graves' hyperthyroidism and ophthalmopathy (dated by TCRdb to between 2018 and 2021). At the level of the whole study: TCR V-J signatures able to tell the groups apart were searched for in a discovery cohort of 90 to 100 patients, of whom 40 to 45 had Graves' ophthalmopathy and roughly 58 had stable Graves' hyperthyroidism. Prospective prediction of ophthalmopathy was tested in an independent validation cohort consisting of 18 to 20 hyperthyroidism patients and 15 or so patients who later progressed to ophthalmopathy. The 100 discovery patients were randomly split 7:3 into training and test sets. Thyroid tissue and blood T-cell repertoires from six Graves' hyperthyroidism patients were also compared in the study. After sampling, hyperthyroidism patients received methimazole starting at 30 mg daily, and ophthalmopathy patients received high-dose intravenous methylprednisolone. According to the paper, TCR Vbeta CDR3 sequencing was carried out on more than 120 peripheral blood samples, which came from 40 to 45 ophthalmopathy, around 74 hyperthyroidism and roughly 17 progressor patients. Results and caveats for the whole study, not just this receptor: No statistical method was used to fix the sample size in advance, and group allocation was not hidden from the investigators. During validation, the model predicted progression to ophthalmopathy a median of about 6.3 months ahead of onset, with 70.59% sensitivity and almost 75% specificity. Blood samples also contained most of the expanded thyroid clonotypes (frequency above 0.001), which suggests that blood repertoires may reflect thyroid immune responses. A 13 V-J signature model separated ophthalmopathy from stable hyperthyroidism, with around 88% sensitivity and roughly 82% specificity in cross-validation and 80%/75% in testing.

The CDR1 and CDR2 encoded by the germline V gene (reference sequence) are DFQATT and SNEGSKA. Its CDR3 holds 11 amino acids, cysteine through phenylalanine. CDR3 DNA only is kept here, 33 bases in frame from base 1. Trimming removed 0 bases from V and 6 bases from J, leaving 5 bases between the germline ends. This clonotype came up a few times. Its antigen is currently not known. Base-call qualities are not available, and no considerably larger clone is one nucleotide away. The TCR beta CDR3 regions were amplified from the RNA transcripts. The TCR CDR3 was subjected to a first round of RT-PCR using the HTBI primer set and the Qiagen OneStep RT-PCR kit. The libraries were constructed in a second round of multiplex PCR and then size-selected and purified. Libraries were sequenced paired-end with 100 bp reads on an Illumina HiSeq2000. Under the source paper's analysis protocol: SOAPnuke was used to process the raw data, throwing out any read that contained adapters or uncalled bases, had a mean Phred below 15, or lacked an exact constant-primer or identifier match. High-quality paired reads were merged using COPE v1.2.5, and each unique nucleotide sequence was defined as a clonotype. MiTCR v1.1 was used to align the clonotypes against IMGT TRBV, TRBD and TRBJ reference segments. Only V-J combinations with frequency above 0.0001, covering 99% to 99.2% of repertoires, were analysed. The TCS score was defined as F50 (clonal expansion) divided by E x V (chaos), with BLOSUM62-based TCRdist calculated between CDR3 peptides within each V-J. Welch's t-statistics and random forest reduced 500 to 550 V-J features to 10 to 15, which were used in a naive Bayes classifier (R e1071). The Morisita-Horn index was used to measure how similar the thyroid and blood repertoires were. The public reads were reprocessed in TCRdb via fastp at Q25 and MiXCR, keeping in-frame beta chains. Rows with one shared CDR3 protein collapse into an entry with the most common genes and DNA. Here the V and J calls rest on TCRdb's processing, not on the authors' analysis. In this sample the table shows hundreds of thousands of distinct CDR3 sequences, 45% of which occur a single time. Approximately 7.2% of the sample rests with the top ten.

The study excluded patients with uncontrolled infections, other autoimmune diseases, pregnancy or lactation. Diagnoses were based on clinical symptoms, serum thyroxine and TRAb, thyroid ultrasound and orbital computed tomography. Total RNA was extracted with Trizol reagent, and quality was checked on an Agilent 2100 Bioanalyzer. This TCR was sampled from an adult man with Graves' disease, either hyperthyroidism or ophthalmopathy (not recorded which). The chain joins TRBV20-1 to TRBJ1-1; no confident D gene assignment can be made. Source material: peripheral blood or thyroid tissue (not recorded which). CDR3 protein: CSARDPPEAFF. The DNA reads as follows: TGCAGTGCTAGAGATCCGCCTGAAGCTTTCTTT.